The 22 T cell receptor beta chains listed next were all sequenced from one sample in a study of graft-versus-host responses after intestinal transplantation. The assay was immunoSEQ multiplex PCR, and TCRdb's table has in-frame clones only and misses some. The profile covers about 13,000 clones, with around 70% appearing a single time and roughly 7.6% taken by the ten largest. The graft tissue was processed, and this released both intraepithelial and lamina propria lymphocytes. This material consisted of ileum tissue, taken 16 days after intestinal transplant. The receptors were sampled from a human patient who received an intestinal transplant, so some T cells may come from the graft donor.

J is TRBJ2-3 and V is TRBV5-1; D gene uncertain. V lost 0 bases and J lost 0, with 11 bases in between. The CDR3 runs to 16 residues. CDR1 and CDR2 (germline): SGHRS, YFSETQ. CDR3 residues: CASSLVGGISTDTQYF. The CDR3 DNA is TGCGCCAGCAGCTTGGTAGGCGGCATAAGCACAGATACGCAGTATTTT.

This clone showed up just a few times. V usage is TRBV6-1 and J usage is TRBJ1-6, with D unresolved. Germline V gives CDR1 MNHNS, CDR2 SASEGT. V lost 1 base and J 10 bases, leaving 8 bases between the germline ends. The CDR3 runs to 13 residues. CDR3 in DNA: TGTGCCAGCAGTGAAGGGAGGATATCACCCCTCCACTTT. Translating it yields CASSEGRISPLHF.

The chain has TRBV12-5 and TRBJ2-2, with a tentative D call TRBD1 (6 bases). The germline V and J ends were trimmed by 0 bases and 0 bases, with 26 bases remaining between them. Germline CDR1 and CDR2: LGHNT and FRNRAP. The CDR3 extends over 22 amino acids. CDR3 loop: CASGLVLVAIRTDLANTGELFF. The CDR3 DNA sequence: TGTGCTAGTGGTTTGGTACTTGTCGCGATAAGGACAGATTTAGCGAACACCGGGGAGCTGTTTTTT.

V and J are TRBV30 and TRBJ2-1, with 10 nucleotides matching TRBD2. This CDR3 is 15 amino acids long. Germline V gene data show CDR1 as GTSNPN and CDR2 as SVGIG (reference sequence). Trimming cost V 1 base and J 8 bases; bases outside gene matches: 8. Here the CDR3 reads CAWSDPSGGRYEQFF. The DNA of the CDR3 is TGTGCCTGGAGTGACCCTAGCGGGGGCCGGTATGAGCAGTTCTTC.

The V call is TRBV7-2, the J call TRBJ1-3, with D possibly being TRBD1 (6 bases). Germline loops: CDR1 SGHTA, CDR2 FQGNSA. V dropped 4 bases and J dropped 6 bases, with 19 bases sitting between them. This CDR3 region has 16 residues. The CDR3 region is CASSSSDSLGENTIYF. The CDR3 DNA is TGTGCCAGCAGCTCTTCGGACAGTCTGGGTGAAAACACCATATATTTT.

The rearrangement joins TRBV28 to TRBJ2-5; 7 nucleotides line up with TRBD1. The V segment lost 1 base and the J segment 6 bases; nucleotides outside the gene matches: 8. The CDR3 runs to 15 residues. Looked up from germline, CDR1 is MDHEN and CDR2 is SYDVKM. The CDR3 DNA follows: TGTGCCAGCAGTTTATACTACAGGGGATCAAAGACCCAGTACTTC. Its protein product is CASSLYYRGSKTQYF.

This clone was counted only a few times. The chain combines TRBV30 with TRBJ2-2, with D perhaps TRBD1 (5 bases). The CDR3 is 12 residues long. V shed 2 bases and J shed 4 bases, with 5 bases lying between them. CDR1 and CDR2 (germline): GTSNPN, SVGIG (reference sequence). CDR3 DNA: TGTGCCTGGAGTCAGGGCACCGGGGAGCTGTTTTTT. It is translated as CAWSQGTGELFF.

The chain is built from TRBV4-3 and TRBJ1-4; 12 bases agree with TRBD1. The germline CDR1 and CDR2 sequences are LGHNA and YSLEER. The CDR3 has 17 amino acids. With 2 bases clipped from V and 6 bases from J, the junction kept 7 bases outside the gene matches. The CDR3 coding sequence is TGCGCCAGCAGCCAAAGTTACCGGGACAGGGGGCATGAAAAACTGTTTTTT. Translation: CASSQSYRDRGHEKLFF.

In nucleotides, the CDR3 is TGTGCCAGCAGCGGACAGGGTTTCTCTGGAAACACCATATATTTT. Translating gives CASSGQGFSGNTIYF. This chain connects TRBV9 to TRBJ1-3, with 7 positions matching TRBD1. CDR3 length equals 15 residues. V dropped 3 bases and J dropped 0; count of bases not matched to a gene: 3. Germline CDR1 and CDR2: SGDLS and YYNGEE.

V is TRBV15 and J is TRBJ2-7; no clear D gene. Per germline, CDR1 LNHNV and CDR2 YYDKDF (reference sequence). The CDR3 length is 16 residues. The V and J ends lost 1 base and 3 bases respectively, with 16 bases between them. The CDR3 sequence: CATSRGVVALDYEQYF. In nucleotides, the CDR3 is TGTGCCACCAGCAGAGGCGTGGTTGCCCTCGACTACGAGCAGTACTTC.

The J gene is TRBJ2-1, the V gene TRBV4-2; 8 bases align to TRBD2. The CDR3 runs 16 residues. The junction had 4 bases not matched to a gene; V was cut back by 0 bases and J by 3 bases. Germline V lookup: CDR1 LGHNA, CDR2 YNFKEQ. The CDR3 sequence: CASSQEKLAVYNEQFF. As DNA, the CDR3 is TGTGCCAGCAGCCAAGAAAAACTAGCGGTCTACAATGAGCAGTTCTTC.

V usage is TRBV27 and J usage is TRBJ2-7; 9 bases line up with TRBD1. Germline CDR1 is MNHEY and CDR2 is SMNVEV (reference sequence). V shed 4 bases and J 1 base; nucleotides not matched to a gene: 5. The CDR3 extends over 15 amino acids. The CDR3 nucleotides are TGTGCCAGCAGTTCCAGACAGGGGGGGTCCTACGAGCAGTACTTC. Translation: CASSSRQGGSYEQYF.

The table lists this clone with a few counts. The J gene is TRBJ2-7, the V gene TRBV6-1; TRBD2 agrees at 8 bases. This CDR3 is built from 14 residues. Germline CDR1 and CDR2: MNHNS and SASEGT. The trim removed 0 bases at V and 6 bases at J, leaving 4 bases unmatched. CDR3 loop: CASSEAGTRSEQYF. The CDR3 DNA reads TGTGCCAGCAGTGAAGCGGGGACTAGAAGCGAGCAGTACTTC.

The chain carries TRBV6-5 and TRBJ2-5; no reliable D call. The CDR3 extends over 13 amino acids. The V gene lost 8 bases and the J gene lost 7 bases, with 17 bases spanning the gap. Germline V gene sequence: CDR1 MNHEY, CDR2 SVGAGI. Written as DNA, the CDR3 is TGTGCCAGCCACTTCACTCCCGGTGGGACCCAGTACTTC. This sequence encodes CASHFTPGGTQYF.

V usage is TRBV6-1 and J usage is TRBJ2-5, with D possibly being TRBD1 (5 bases). Germline values: CDR1 MNHNS, CDR2 SASEGT. The V gene lost 6 bases and the J gene lost 2 bases, with 10 bases spanning the gap. This CDR3 comprises 13 residues. The CDR3 reads CASRRQIQETQYF. CDR3 nucleotides: TGTGCCAGCAGGCGACAGATTCAAGAGACCCAGTACTTC.

The genes are TRBV28 and TRBJ2-3; 7 positions agree with TRBD2. CDR3 size: 20 residues. Germline V gene sequence: CDR1 MDHEN, CDR2 SYDVKM. V was pared by 5 bases and J by 1 base, with 21 bases of the junction left unmatched. The chain's CDR3 is CASSPLPGLWTKAGTDTQYF. The DNA for the CDR3 is TGTGCCAGCAGTCCCCTCCCGGGACTATGGACTAAAGCTGGCACAGATACGCAGTATTTT. The variable domain in full, with the rest retrieved from reference TRBV28 and TRBJ2-3, is DVKVTQSSRYLVKRTGEKVFLECVQDMDHENMFWYRQDPGLGLRLIYFSYDVKMKEKGDIPEGYSVSREKKERFSLILESASTNQTSMYLCASSPLPGLWTKAGTDTQYFGPGTRLTVL.

The gene calls are TRBV10-1 and TRBJ2-2; weak D call: TRBD2 (5 bases). Germline V gives CDR1 WNHNN, CDR2 SYGVQD (reference sequence). V lost 3 bases to trimming and J lost 3 bases, with 5 bases between them. The CDR3 runs 13 residues. The CDR3 DNA sequence: TGCGCCAGCAGTGACGGGGACACCGGGGAGCTGTTTTTT. This translates into CASSDGDTGELFF.

This clone was counted only a few times. The V and J genes are TRBV4-1 and TRBJ2-2; 11 bases match TRBD1. V was clipped by 6 bases and J by 5 bases; unmatched bases: 5. The CDR3 covers 15 residues. Germline loops: CDR1 MGHRA, CDR2 YSYEKL. The CDR3 DNA reads TGCGCCAGCAGGGGACAGGGGGGTCTGACCGGGGAGCTGTTTTTT. Amino acids: CASRGQGGLTGELFF.

For the CDR3, the DNA is TGTGCCAGCAGCTTTAATACAGGCGCCTCTGGAAACACCATATATTTT. Translated: CASSFNTGASGNTIYF. This chain uses TRBV11-1 with TRBJ1-3; TRBD1 is a possible D gene (5 bases). The germline CDR1 and CDR2 sequences are SGHAT and FQDESV (reference sequence). This CDR3 region has 16 residues. V was cut by 3 bases and J by 0 bases, with 12 bases left in between.

The chain's CDR3 is CASRQGSNQPQHF. CDR3 coding DNA: TGCGCCAGCAGACAGGGTAGCAATCAGCCCCAGCATTTT. The rearrangement uses TRBV5-1 and TRBJ1-5, with a weak D call TRBD1 (6 bases). Trimming removed 5 bases from V and 0 bases from J, with 6 bases in between. In germline, CDR1 is SGHRS, CDR2 YFSETQ. The CDR3 totals 13 residues.

V usage is TRBV4-2 and J usage is TRBJ2-7; 12 bases are a match to TRBD2. The CDR3 is made up of 19 amino acids. With V trimmed by 0 bases and J by 2 bases, 11 bases remained unmatched. Germline-derived CDR1 and CDR2 are LGHNA and YNFKEQ. In DNA, the CDR3 is TGTGCCAGCAGCCAAGATGCCGGGGCCGGACTAGCGGGGACCTACGAGCAGTACTTC. Its protein product is CASSQDAGAGLAGTYEQYF.

J is TRBJ1-6 and V is TRBV30; D gene unclear. The germline V gene has CDR1 GTSNPN and CDR2 SVGIG (reference sequence). The CDR3 sequence is 14 residues long. V was clipped by 0 bases and J by 8 bases, with 11 bases between them. This CDR3 reads CAWSVRLVDSPLHF. The CDR3 DNA follows: TGTGCCTGGAGTGTACGGTTAGTGGATTCACCCCTCCACTTT.